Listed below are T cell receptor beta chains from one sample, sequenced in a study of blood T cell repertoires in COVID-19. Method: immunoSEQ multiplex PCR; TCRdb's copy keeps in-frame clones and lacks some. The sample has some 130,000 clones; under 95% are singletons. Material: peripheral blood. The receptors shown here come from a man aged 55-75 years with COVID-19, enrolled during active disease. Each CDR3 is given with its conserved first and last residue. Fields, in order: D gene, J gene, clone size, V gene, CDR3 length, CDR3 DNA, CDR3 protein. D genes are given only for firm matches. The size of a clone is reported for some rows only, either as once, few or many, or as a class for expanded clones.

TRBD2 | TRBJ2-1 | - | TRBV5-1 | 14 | TGCGCCAGCAGCTTAAGTGGAGCGGGAGCGTTAAGGGTCTTC | CASSLSGAGALRVF
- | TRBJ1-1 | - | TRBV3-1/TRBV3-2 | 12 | TGTGCCAGCAGCCAAGCTTCCACTGAAGCTTTCTTT | CASSQASTEAFF
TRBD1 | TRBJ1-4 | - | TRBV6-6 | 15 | TGTGCCAGCAGGGAAAAGGGACAGGGAAGTGAAAAACTGTTTTTT | CASREKGQGSEKLFF
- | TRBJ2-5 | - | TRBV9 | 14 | TGTGCCAGCAGCGTAGTGGAGGGGGGGGAGACCCAGTACTTC | CASSVVEGGETQYF
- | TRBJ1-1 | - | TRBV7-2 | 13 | TGTGCCAGCAGCTTAAGCCGAGGCACTGAAGCTTTCTTT | CASSLSRGTEAFF
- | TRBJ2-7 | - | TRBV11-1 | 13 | TGTGCCAGCAGCTTAGAGCAGGCCTACGAGCAGTACTTC | CASSLEQAYEQYF
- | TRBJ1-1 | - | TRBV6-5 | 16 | TGTGCCAGCAGTTACTCGAGCAGGCTCTCGAACACTGAAGCTTTCTTT | CASSYSSRLSNTEAFF
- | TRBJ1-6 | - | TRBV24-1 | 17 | TGTGCCACCAGTGATCCGCGACAGCGAACCTATAATTCACCCCTCCACTTT | CATSDPRQRTYNSPLHF
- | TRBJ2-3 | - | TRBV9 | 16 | TGTGCCAGCAGCGTAGCTGGCGGGGCGAGCACAGATACGCAGTATTTT | CASSVAGGASTDTQYF
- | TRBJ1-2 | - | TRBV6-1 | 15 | TGTGCCAGCAGTGAAGCGGAGGACCACTACTATGGCTACACCTTC | CASSEAEDHYYGYTF
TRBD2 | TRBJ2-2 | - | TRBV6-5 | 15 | TGTGCCAGCAGTTATAGCGGGAGCTCTACCGGGGAGCTGTTTTTT | CASSYSGSSTGELFF
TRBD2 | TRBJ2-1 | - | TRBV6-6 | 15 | TGTGCCAGCAGTTACGGACTAGCGGACGACAATGAGCAGTTCTTC | CASSYGLADDNEQFF
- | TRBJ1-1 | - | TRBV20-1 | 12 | TGCAGTGCTCGTGACATTTACACTGAAGCTTTCTTT | CSARDIYTEAFF
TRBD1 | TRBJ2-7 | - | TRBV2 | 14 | TGTGCCAGCAGTGACGGGACAGGGTACTACGAGCAGTACTTC | CASSDGTGYYEQYF
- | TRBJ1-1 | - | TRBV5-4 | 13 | TGTGCCAGCAGCTTGCCAGACTCCACTGAAGCTTTCTTT | CASSLPDSTEAFF
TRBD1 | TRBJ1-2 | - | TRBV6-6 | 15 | TGTGCCAGCAGCCATGGGACAGGAGAAGGGAGGGGCTACACCTTC | CASSHGTGEGRGYTF
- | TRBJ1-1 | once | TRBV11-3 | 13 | TGTGCCAGCAGCTTAGAACAGAACACTGAAGCTTTCTTT | CASSLEQNTEAFF
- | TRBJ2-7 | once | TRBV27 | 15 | TGTGCCAGCAGCTTCCGCGAAGGACAAAACTACGAGCAGTACTTC | CASSFREGQNYEQYF
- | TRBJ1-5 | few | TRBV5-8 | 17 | TGTGCCAGCAGCCCATGGGGGAGGGTTCGGGGGAATCAGCCCCAGCATTTT | CASSPWGRVRGNQPQHF
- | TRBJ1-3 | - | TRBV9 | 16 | TGTGCCAGCAGCCCCGCCGGGTCTTCCTCTGGAAACACCATATATTTT | CASSPAGSSSGNTIYF
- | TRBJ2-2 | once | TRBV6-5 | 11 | TGTGCCAGCATAGAGGTCGGGGAGCTGTTTTTT | CASIEVGELFF
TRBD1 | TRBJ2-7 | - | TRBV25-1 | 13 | TGTGCCACCACCGACCCTACAGGGGATGAGCAGTACTTC | CATTDPTGDEQYF
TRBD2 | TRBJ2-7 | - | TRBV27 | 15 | TGTGCCAGCAGTTGGCTAGCGGACTCCCCCTACGAGCAGTACTTC | CASSWLADSPYEQYF
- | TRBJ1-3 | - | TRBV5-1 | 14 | TGCGCCAGCAGCTTGGAAGGGGGTGGAAACACCATATATTTT | CASSLEGGGNTIYF
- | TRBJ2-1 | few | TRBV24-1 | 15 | TGTGCCACCAGTGATGAAGGGAGGCTCTACAATGAGCAGTTCTTC | CATSDEGRLYNEQFF
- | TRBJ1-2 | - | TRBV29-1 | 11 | TGCAGCGTTGAATTGGCAGGCGGCTACACCTTC | CSVELAGGYTF
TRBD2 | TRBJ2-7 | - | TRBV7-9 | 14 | TGTGCCAGCAGCTTAGTCCGGGGGGGCCACGAGCAGTACTTC | CASSLVRGGHEQYF
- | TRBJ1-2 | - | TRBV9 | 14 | TGTGCCAGCACCCGTTTTGGGGAGTCGGAAGGCTACACCTTC | CASTRFGESEGYTF
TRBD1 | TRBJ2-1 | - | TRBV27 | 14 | TGTGCCAGCAGTTCCGGGACAGGGTACAATGAGCAGTTCTTC | CASSSGTGYNEQFF
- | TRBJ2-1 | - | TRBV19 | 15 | TGTGCCAGTACTAGACGACGGGGTTCGAAAAATGAGCAGTTCTTC | CASTRRRGSKNEQFF
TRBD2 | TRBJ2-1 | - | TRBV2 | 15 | TGTGCCAGCATCCTAGCGGGAGTTTCCTACAATGAGCAGTTCTTC | CASILAGVSYNEQFF
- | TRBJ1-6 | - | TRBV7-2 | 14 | TGTGCCAGCAGCTCCCCCCCTCGTAATTCACCCCTCCACTTT | CASSSPPRNSPLHF
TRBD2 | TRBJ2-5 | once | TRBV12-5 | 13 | TGTGCTAGTGCCCCCGGGCGGGAGGAGACCCAGTACTTC | CASAPGREETQYF
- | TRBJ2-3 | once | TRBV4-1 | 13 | TGCGCCAGCAGCCAAATAGAGGCAGATACGCAGTATTTT | CASSQIEADTQYF
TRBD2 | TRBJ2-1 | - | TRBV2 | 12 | TGTGCCAGCGAACTAGCGGACAATGAGCAGTTCTTC | CASELADNEQFF
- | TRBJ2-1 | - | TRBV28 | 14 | TGTGCCAGCAGTTCTGCGGGATCCTACAATGAGCAGTTCTTC | CASSSAGSYNEQFF
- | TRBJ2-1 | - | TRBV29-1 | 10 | TGCAGCGTGGGGAGCAATGAGCAGTTCTTC | CSVGSNEQFF
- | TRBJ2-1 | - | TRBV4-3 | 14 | TGCGCCAGCAGCCTTAATGTCAGGGCGATGGAGCAGTTCTTC | CASSLNVRAMEQFF
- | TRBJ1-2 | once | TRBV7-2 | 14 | TGTGCCAGCAGCTTTCCGACAGCTAACTATGGCTACACCTTC | CASSFPTANYGYTF
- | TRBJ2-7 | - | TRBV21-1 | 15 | TGTGCCAGCAGCAAAGGGGTTCAAACAGGGGGCCAGCAGTACTTC | CASSKGVQTGGQQYF
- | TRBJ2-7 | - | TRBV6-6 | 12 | TGTGCCAGCAGTTACGCAGACTACGAGCAGTACTTC | CASSYADYEQYF
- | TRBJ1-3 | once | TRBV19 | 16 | TGTGCCAGTAGTCCCGAAGGACAGAGGCCTGGAAACACCATATATTTT | CASSPEGQRPGNTIYF
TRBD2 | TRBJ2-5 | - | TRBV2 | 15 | TGTGCCAGCGGAGCGGGAGGAATATATCGAGAGACCCAGTACTTC | CASGAGGIYRETQYF
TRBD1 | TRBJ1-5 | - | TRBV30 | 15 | TGTGCCTGGAGCGGGACAGGGAGGGGCAATCAGCCCCAGCATTTT | CAWSGTGRGNQPQHF
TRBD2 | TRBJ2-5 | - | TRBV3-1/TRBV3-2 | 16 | TGTGCCAGCAGCCACGGGGGAGGGCCGTACCAAGAGACCCAGTACTTC | CASSHGGGPYQETQYF